These 25 T cell receptor beta chains were sequenced from one sample in a study of OX40 agonist ivuxolimab in advanced cancers. Receptors were amplified or captured by the immunoSEQ multiplex PCR assay. Here the immuneACCESS table is served through TCRdb, limited to in-frame sequences with V and J called. Missing clones are a known gap in these copies; in checked studies unresolved V genes cover under half, and the rest lacks a known reason. In this sample the table shows tens of thousands of clones, about 82% of which occur a single time. In total, the top ten clones hold roughly a tenth of the sample. The starting material was CD4+ or CD8+ T cells sorted from blood, obtained in a trial of the OX40 agonist ivuxolimab. The receptor source for this set is an adult with an advanced solid tumor such as melanoma, head and neck, liver or kidney cancer.

The rearrangement links TRBV5-1 to TRBJ2-1; no reliable D call. Looked up from germline, CDR1 is SGHRS and CDR2 is YFSETQ. Trimming stripped 0 bases from V and 6 bases from J, with 10 bases between. This CDR3 comprises 14 residues. The CDR3 spells CASSLAVSINEQFF. CDR3 DNA sequence: TGCGCCAGCAGCTTGGCCGTCAGCATCAATGAGCAGTTCTTC.

This clone was recorded only once. The chain is built from TRBV18 and TRBJ2-7; TRBD2 matches at 13 bases. The CDR3 covers 16 residues. Germline trimming cut 3 bases from V and 2 bases from J; bases unmatched to any gene: 4. Per germline, CDR1 KGHSH and CDR2 LQKENI. The CDR3 DNA reads as TGTGCCAGCTCACCTCCTGGACTAGCGGGAGCCTACGAGCAGTACTTC. As protein: CASSPPGLAGAYEQYF.

A note on this clone: The same CDR3 also results from other DNA sequences found in this sample. V is TRBV2 and J is TRBJ1-6, with 9 nucleotides matching TRBD1. The CDR3 length is 16 residues. CDR1 is SNHLY and CDR2 is FYNNEI in the germline V gene. V gave up 7 bases and J gave up 0 bases; unmatched junction bases: 4. The CDR3, as DNA: TGTGCCAGCACTGGGACAGGGAGCTCCTATAATTCACCCCTCCACTTT. Encoded protein: CASTGTGSSYNSPLHF.

V gene TRBV11-2 combines with J gene TRBJ2-7; tentative D call: TRBD2 (6 bases). V shed 5 bases and J shed 6 bases, with 11 bases lying between them. The CDR3 runs 12 residues. Germline V gene lookup returns CDR1 SGHAT and CDR2 FQNNGV. CDR3 bases: TGTGCCAGCAGCCCCCCGCGGGGCGAGCAGTACTTC. It translates to CASSPPRGEQYF.

V and J are TRBV11-3 and TRBJ2-1; 8 bases fit TRBD2. CDR1 is SGHNT and CDR2 is YENEEA in the germline V gene. The CDR3 is made up of 14 amino acids. V lost 3 bases, J lost 9 bases, and 7 bases stayed unmatched. This chain's CDR3 is CASSFSGTSFEQFF. CDR3 sequence (DNA): TGTGCCAGCAGCTTTTCCGGGACTAGTTTTGAGCAGTTCTTC.

The V and J genes are TRBV7-9 and TRBJ2-2; TRBD2 matches at 9 bases. Germline CDR1 and CDR2: SEHNR and FQNEAQ (reference sequence). CDR3 length: 16 residues. Trimming took 2 bases from V and 5 from J; bases not matched to a gene: 6. The CDR3 reads CASSLQGLAATGELFF. The DNA of the CDR3 is TGTGCCAGCAGCTTACAGGGACTAGCCGCGACCGGGGAGCTGTTTTTT.

The rearrangement joins TRBV6-6 to TRBJ1-1, with TRBD1 as a possible D gene (6 bases). CDR3 size: 14 residues. Trimming cost V 6 bases and J 4 bases, with 15 bases left between them. From germline, CDR1 is MNHNY and CDR2 SVGAGI (reference sequence). This chain's CDR3 is CASRPGHLSTEAFF. In DNA form, the CDR3 reads TGTGCCAGCAGGCCGGGACACTTGAGCACTGAAGCTTTCTTT.

V is TRBV27 and J is TRBJ2-3; the D is unclear. V gave up 2 bases and J gave up 7 bases, with 4 bases separating them. The CDR3 has 11 amino acids. Per germline, CDR1 MNHEY and CDR2 SMNVEV (reference sequence). CDR3 DNA: TGTGCCAGCAGTTTAGGGAATACGCAGTATTTT. This translates into CASSLGNTQYF.

The chain carries TRBV4-2 and TRBJ2-5; 12 bases are a match to TRBD2. The CDR3 covers 17 residues. CDR1 and CDR2 (germline): LGHNA, YNFKEQ. The V segment lost 1 base and the J segment 1 base; nucleotides outside the gene matches: 4. Here the CDR3 reads CASSQATTSGSQETQYF. In nucleotides, the CDR3 is TGTGCCAGCAGCCAAGCCACGACTAGCGGGAGCCAAGAGACCCAGTACTTC.

V is TRBV5-1 and J is TRBJ2-1; 7 bases fit TRBD1. With 3 bases clipped from V and 6 bases from J, the junction kept 9 bases outside the gene matches. The CDR3 extends over 15 amino acids. The germline V gene has CDR1 SGHRS and CDR2 YFSETQ. CDR3 protein: CASSSTGTATNEQFF. In DNA form, the CDR3 reads TGCGCCAGCAGCTCGACCGGGACAGCTACCAATGAGCAGTTCTTC.

V usage is TRBV6-1 and J usage is TRBJ2-3; D call uncertain. Germline V gene data show CDR1 as MNHNS and CDR2 as SASEGT. Trimming cost V 0 bases and J 3 bases, with 1 base left between them. The CDR3 runs 12 residues. The CDR3 is CASSEATDTQYF. CDR3 DNA sequence: TGTGCCAGCAGTGAAGCGACAGATACGCAGTATTTT.

The rearrangement joins TRBV19 to TRBJ1-5; TRBD1 agrees at 12 bases. Germline V gene sequence: CDR1 LNHDA, CDR2 SQIVND (reference sequence). The V and J ends lost 6 bases and 1 base, in that order; junction bases with no gene match: 7. The CDR3 covers 17 residues. Written as DNA, the CDR3 is TGTGCCAGTAGGCCGGGACAGGGGGCTTCGAGCAATCAGCCCCAGCATTTT. It encodes CASRPGQGASSNQPQHF.

J is TRBJ1-2 and V is TRBV4-1; D is possibly TRBD1 (6 bases). The CDR3 is 12 amino acids. CDR1 is MGHRA and CDR2 is YSYEKL in the germline V gene. Between the trimmed V and J ends, which lost 1 base and 7 bases, there was a span of 7 bases. The chain's CDR3 is CASSQGTVGYTF. CDR3 coding DNA: TGCGCCAGCAGCCAAGGGACAGTTGGCTACACCTTC.

V and J are TRBV25-1 and TRBJ1-5, with 8 bases fitting TRBD1. This CDR3 has 13 amino acids. Per the germline V gene, CDR1 is MGHDK and CDR2 is SYGVNS. Trimming took 8 bases from V and 4 from J; bases not matched to a gene: 4. CDR3 sequence reads: CASQGQDNQPQHF. As DNA, the CDR3 is TGTGCCAGCCAGGGACAGGATAATCAGCCCCAGCATTTT.

The chain employs TRBV5-8 and TRBJ2-7; D is tentatively TRBD1 or TRBD2 (5 bases each). The V and J ends lost 4 bases and 2 bases respectively, with 16 bases between them. The CDR3 covers 15 residues. Germline V lookup: CDR1 SGHTS, CDR2 YDEGEE. The CDR3 reads CASSLPGPGPYEQYF. Written as DNA, the CDR3 is TGTGCCAGCAGCCTCCCGGGCCCGGGGCCCTACGAGCAGTACTTC.

The rearrangement links TRBV18 to TRBJ2-7, with D maybe TRBD1 (6 bases). Deletions cut 3 bases from V and 5 bases from J, with 20 bases between. Germline V lookup: CDR1 KGHSH, CDR2 LQKENI. This CDR3 comprises 16 residues. In nucleotides, the CDR3 is TGTGCCAGCTCACCGAACAGGGAGCCGACTCGGAACGAGCAGTACTTC. It specifies CASSPNREPTRNEQYF. Full variable domain (rest looked up from reference TRBV18 and TRBJ2-7): NAGVMQNPRHLVRRRGQEARLRCSPMKGHSHVYWYRQLPEEGLKFMVYLQKENIIDESGMPKERFSAEFPKEGPSILRIQQVVRGDSAAYFCASSPNREPTRNEQYFGPGTRLTVT.

V usage is TRBV5-6 and J usage is TRBJ2-7; D is possibly TRBD2 (6 bases). Trimming stripped 3 bases from V and 3 bases from J, with 16 bases between. Germline lookup yields CDR1 SGHDT and CDR2 YYEEEE. The CDR3 covers 15 residues. As DNA, the CDR3 is TGTGCCAGCAGCTGGAGGGACTCGGGAAGCTACGAGCAGTACTTC. This gives the protein CASSWRDSGSYEQYF. Full variable domain (remainder filled in from reference TRBV5-6 and TRBJ2-7): DAGVTQSPTHLIKTRGQQVTLRCSPKSGHDTVSWYQQALGQGPQFIFQYYEEEERQRGNFPDRFSGHQFPNYSSELNVNALLLGDSALYLCASSWRDSGSYEQYFGPGTRLTVT.

The genes are TRBV7-6 and TRBJ2-3, with unresolved D. CDR1 and CDR2 (germline): SGHVS, FNYEAQ. V lost 1 base to trimming and J lost 6 bases, with 14 bases between them. There are 15 residues in the CDR3. In nucleotides, the CDR3 is TGTGCCAGCAGCTTAGACGGAAGTAGTGTGGATACGCAGTATTTT. Its translation is CASSLDGSSVDTQYF.

The V call is TRBV10-1, the J call TRBJ1-1; D uncertain. Germline loops: CDR1 WNHNN, CDR2 SYGVQD (reference sequence). This CDR3 is 14 amino acids long. Trimming cost V 7 bases and J 4 bases, with 16 bases left between them. The DNA for the CDR3 is TGCGCCAGCACCAAAGACAACTACGGCACTGAAGCTTTCTTT. Its protein is CASTKDNYGTEAFF.

This clone was counted between two and nine times. The rearrangement uses TRBV7-9 and TRBJ2-7, with 12 positions matching TRBD2. Germline V gene lookup returns CDR1 SEHNR and CDR2 FQNEAQ (reference sequence). V lost 5 bases to trimming and J lost 2 bases; unmatched junction nucleotides: 4. The CDR3 covers 15 residues. The CDR3 DNA follows: TGTGCCAGCAGCCGGCTAGCGGGAGGGGCCTACGAGCAGTACTTC. Amino acids: CASSRLAGGAYEQYF.

This rearrangement joins TRBV4-2 to TRBJ1-4; D is unclear. This CDR3 is built from 15 residues. The V end lost 4 bases, the J end lost 8 bases, and 17 bases lay between the germline ends. CDR1 is LGHNA, CDR2 YNFKEQ, per germline. The CDR3 protein is CASSLLAVRGEKLFF. The CDR3 DNA reads TGTGCCAGCAGCCTTCTGGCGGTGAGAGGGGAAAAACTGTTTTTT.

The CDR3: CASSSAGAGILGPLHF. CDR3 sequence (DNA): TGTGCCAGCAGCTCGGCGGGGGCAGGCATCTTGGGACCCCTCCACTTT. The rearrangement links TRBV5-6 to TRBJ1-6; the D gene is possibly TRBD1 (6 bases). The CDR3 sequence is 16 residues long. The ends were cut back, 3 bases at V and 12 bases at J, with 22 bases in the middle. The germline gives CDR1 SGHDT, CDR2 YYEEEE.

V usage is TRBV2 and J usage is TRBJ1-5; D uncertain. Germline values: CDR1 SNHLY, CDR2 FYNNEI. The CDR3 is 13 residues long. Deletions cut 5 bases from V and 4 bases from J, with 9 bases between. The CDR3 region has the DNA TGTGCCAGCAGTCTAAGCCTTAATCAGCCCCAGCATTTT. Its protein is CASSLSLNQPQHF.

V is TRBV7-9 and J is TRBJ2-7, with TRBD1 matching 7 bases. Per the germline V gene, CDR1 is SEHNR and CDR2 is FQNEAQ (reference sequence). The trim removed 4 bases at V and 2 bases at J, leaving 2 bases unmatched. This CDR3 spans 13 amino acids. This CDR3 is CASSSQGAYEQYV. CDR3 nucleotide sequence: TGTGCCAGCAGCTCTCAGGGGGCCTACGAGCAGTACGTC.

The rearrangement links TRBV5-1 to TRBJ1-1, with 11 bases aligning to TRBD1. The germline V gene has CDR1 SGHRS and CDR2 YFSETQ. The CDR3 covers 15 residues. V dropped 4 bases and J dropped 1; count of bases not matched to a gene: 3. The chain's CDR3 is CASSTGQGANTEAFF. The CDR3 DNA is TGCGCCAGCAGCACAGGACAGGGGGCGAACACTGAAGCTTTCTTT.